The T cell receptor beta chain under discussion was sequenced for a study of beta chain features in type 1 diabetes. The isolated RNA, all of it, was reverse transcribed, so expressed TCRB transcripts were what got sequenced. Measured with immunoSEQ multiplex PCR; TCRdb has only the in-frame clones, and not every one. The sample comprises roughly 700,000 clones, roughly 12% of which are singletons, and approximately 0.02% rests with the top ten. General observations from the study: Researchers report that Type 1 diabetes patients had moderately but significantly shorter TCRB CDR3s across all four CD4+ subsets.

Trimming removed 2 bases at V and 0 bases at J, with 11 bases between. In germline, CDR1 is SGHNT, CDR2 YYREEE (reference sequence). CDR3 size: 15 residues. Regarding this clone: Its antigen is still unknown.

The rearrangement links TRBV5-4 to TRBJ1-2, with D possibly being TRBD1 (6 bases). Sequences were obtained from naive CD4+ T cells from blood. The source of this sequence is a young man with type 1 diabetes. This CDR3 is CASSFDRTSNYGYTF. The CDR3 DNA follows: TGTGCCAGCAGCTTCGACAGGACGTCTAACTATGGCTACACCTTC.